This TCR beta chain was captured in a study of blood T cell repertoires in COVID-19. The CDR3 totals 14 residues. Germline V gene lookup returns CDR1 SGHTA and CDR2 FQGNSA. The V gene lost 3 bases and the J gene lost 6 bases, with 15 bases spanning the gap. Sequencing was performed with immunoSEQ multiplex PCR; in TCRdb, only in-frame clones are kept and a portion is missing. This sample carries over 350,000 clones, over 75% of them seen once, and the ten largest clones take 0.9% to 1%. The TCR comes from a woman aged 30 to 39 with acute COVID-19. The material sequenced was PBMCs or T cells enriched from blood (not recorded which). The genes are TRBV7-2 and TRBJ2-7; D not resolved. For the CDR3, the DNA is TGTGCCAGCAGCTTTGCATTCACTACCTCCGAGCAGTACTTC. Amino acids: CASSFAFTTSEQYF.